One sample yielded the 14 T cell receptor beta chains listed below, sequenced in a study of blood T cell repertoires in COVID-19. Sequenced by immunoSEQ multiplex PCR; TCRdb stores in-frame clones only, minus some. The table shows about 240,000 clones, with about 80% occurring only once. Sequencing input: peripheral blood. These receptors originate from a man under 40 who had recovered from COVID-19.

In DNA form, the CDR3 reads TGTGCCAGCAGCCAAGATGCGGGCGGGGGTTCGTCAGGTGAGCAGTTCTTC. This encodes CASSQDAGGGSSGEQFF. The chain is built from TRBV4-2 and TRBJ2-1, with TRBD2 matching over 7 bases. J lost 9 bases, V lost 0 bases, and 14 bases had no gene match. The CDR3 loop spans 17 amino acids. The germline gives CDR1 LGHNA, CDR2 YNFKEQ.

This rearrangement joins TRBV29-1 to TRBJ2-5; no reliable D call. Looked up from germline, CDR1 is SQVTM and CDR2 is ANQGSEA. The CDR3 is 12 residues long. Trimming took 4 bases from V and 4 from J, leaving 10 bases between them. Here the CDR3 reads CSVGPGGETQYF. The CDR3 nucleotides read TGCAGCGTTGGCCCCGGCGGAGAGACCCAGTACTTC.

The chain combines TRBV5-4 with TRBJ2-7, with 9 bases identical to TRBD1. The germline gives CDR1 SGHNT, CDR2 YYREEE (reference sequence). V was clipped by 4 bases and J by 6 bases; unmatched bases: 8. CDR3 size: 14 residues. The CDR3, as DNA: TGTGCCAGCAGCAAACAGGGGGCGACCAGCGAGCAGTACGTC. It codes for CASSKQGATSEQYV.

The V call is TRBV5-4, the J call TRBJ2-7; perhaps TRBD1 as D (5 bases). Germline V CDR1 and CDR2: SGHNT, YYREEE (reference sequence). The CDR3 has 13 amino acids. V dropped 1 base and J dropped 3 bases, with 8 bases sitting between them. CDR3 DNA: TGTGCCAGCAGCTTGACAGGTATCTACGAGCAGTACGTC. This gives the protein CASSLTGIYEQYV.

This clone was recorded a few times. The rearrangement joins TRBV11-2 to TRBJ1-4; perhaps TRBD1 as D (5 bases). Germline V gene lookup returns CDR1 SGHAT and CDR2 FQNNGV. The V gene lost 7 bases and the J gene lost 12 bases, with 18 bases spanning the gap. CDR3 length: 13 residues. CDR3 residues: CASTSSWGGELFF. DNA for the CDR3: TGTGCCAGCACCTCATCCTGGGGGGGAGAACTGTTTTTT.

The gene calls are TRBV29-1 and TRBJ1-1; 12 positions agree with TRBD1. The V gene end was trimmed by 3 bases and the J gene end by 11 bases; junction bases not matched to a gene: 4. This CDR3 is 12 amino acids long. Per the germline V gene, CDR1 is SQVTM and CDR2 is ANQGSEA. The CDR3 nucleotides read TGCAGCGTTGAGGGACAGGGGGCCCGGGCTTTCTTT. This gives the protein CSVEGQGARAFF.

V usage is TRBV5-6 and J usage is TRBJ2-7; D is uncertain. Germline values: CDR1 SGHDT, CDR2 YYEEEE. This CDR3 is 13 amino acids long. Trimming took off 0 bases at V and 2 bases at J, with 6 bases between the two ends. For the CDR3, the DNA is TGTGCCAGCAGCTTGGAGCAACCCTACGAGCAGTACTTC. It encodes CASSLEQPYEQYF.

The chain recombines TRBV5-1 with TRBJ2-1, with 8 nucleotides matching TRBD1. The CDR3 consists of 17 residues. Germline CDR1 SGHRS, CDR2 YFSETQ. Losses at the gene ends were 0 bases for V and 0 bases for J; bases not matched to a gene: 5. CDR3 residues: CASSLGQGADSYNEQFF. In nucleotides, the CDR3 is TGCGCCAGCAGCTTGGGCCAGGGGGCGGACTCCTACAATGAGCAGTTCTTC.

This chain joins TRBV3-1 (or the pseudogene TRBV3-2) and TRBJ1-2; D remains unclear. Trimming removed 0 bases at V and 0 bases at J, with 8 bases between. The CDR3 runs to 15 residues. Germline CDR1 is LGHDT and CDR2 is YNNKEL (reference sequence). The CDR3 nucleotides are TGTGCCAGCAGCCAAGATCCGGGTTCTAACTATGGCTACACCTTC. Protein: CASSQDPGSNYGYTF.

This clone occurred once. The chain has TRBV18 and TRBJ2-1; 10 bases are shared with TRBD2. The CDR3 covers 15 residues. CDR1 is KGHSH and CDR2 is LQKENI in the germline V gene. Trimming cost V 4 bases and J 7 bases; bases outside gene matches: 7. The CDR3 DNA reads TGTGCCAGCTCACGAGCGGGGGGGCTGGGAAATGAGCAGTTCTTC. As protein: CASSRAGGLGNEQFF.

The chain links TRBV6-1 to TRBJ2-3; 8 positions match TRBD2. Germline V gene data show CDR1 as MNHNS and CDR2 as SASEGT. This CDR3 is built from 17 residues. V trimming: 4 bases; J trimming: 2 bases; junction bases outside the gene matches: 11. The CDR3 DNA is TGTGCCAGCAGTGGTTCCCCTGGCGGGGGGCCCACAGATACGCAGTATTTT. Residues: CASSGSPGGGPTDTQYF.

The rearrangement joins TRBV5-1 to TRBJ2-3; 11 bases fit TRBD2. Germline trimming cut 0 bases from V and 1 base from J; bases unmatched to any gene: 7. Germline V gene data show CDR1 as SGHRS and CDR2 as YFSETQ. CDR3 size: 18 residues. CDR3 in amino acids: CASSLASSGGLRTDTQYF. The CDR3 DNA reads as TGCGCCAGCAGCTTGGCGTCTAGCGGGGGGCTACGCACAGATACGCAGTATTTT.

The V call is TRBV5-4, the J call TRBJ1-2; 11 bases map to TRBD1. The ends lost 5 bases at V and 6 bases at J; junction bases unmatched: 6. The germline CDR1 and CDR2 sequences are SGHNT and YYREEE (reference sequence). This CDR3 comprises 14 residues. The CDR3 loop is CASRPPGQGDGYTF. The CDR3 nucleotides read TGTGCCAGCAGACCGCCGGGACAGGGGGATGGCTACACCTTC.

The CDR3 DNA follows: TGTGCCAGCAAGGAGACTAGCGGGGCGAATACGCAGTATTTT. Translation gives CASKETSGANTQYF. The chain uses TRBV2 and TRBJ2-3; TRBD2 agrees at 11 bases. J gave up 7 bases and V 7 bases, and 7 bases lay outside the gene matches. Germline values: CDR1 SNHLY, CDR2 FYNNEI. The CDR3 is 14 amino acids. The full variable domain, rest sourced from reference TRBV2 and TRBJ2-3, is EPEVTQTPSHQVTQMGQEVILRCVPISNHLYFYWYRQILGQKVEFLVSFYNNEISEKSEIFDDQFSVERPDGSNFTLKIRSTKLEDSAMYFCASKETSGANTQYFGPGTRLTVL.